This paragraph reports one T cell receptor beta chain. Its cognate antigen is unknown. Trimming removed 8 bases from V and 1 base from J; junction bases left unmatched: 3. Per germline, CDR1 MNHEY and CDR2 SVGAGI. This CDR3 has 13 residues. The data belong to a study of cytomegalovirus exposure and HLA in healthy donors. The study, taken as a whole, reports: An analysis that came later showed most CMV-associated TCR beta chains appearing HLA-restricted. In a later analysis, HLA-associated beta chains showed higher expansion and lower generation probabilities than comparable chains.

The primer mix had 60 Vbeta and 13 Jbeta primers. Clones were sequenced by immunoSEQ multiplex PCR, and TCRdb holds only the in-frame ones, with some missing. The sample contains about 170,000 clones, around 73% of which appear only once. The sequenced sample consisted of PBMCs. This sequence was found in a woman between 18 and 30 years old in good health and CMV-seropositive. This chain uses TRBV6-5 with TRBJ2-7; 9 nucleotides agree with TRBD1. CDR3 residues: CASWTGESYEQYF. As DNA, the CDR3 is TGTGCCAGCTGGACAGGGGAATCCTACGAGCAGTACTTC.